This is a list of T cell receptor beta chains from one sample in a study of long-term antiretroviral therapy in people with HIV. Clones were sequenced by immunoSEQ multiplex PCR, and TCRdb holds only the in-frame ones, with some missing. In the table there are approximately 9,000 clones, about 83% of which are singletons. The sequencing used unsorted PBMCs, collected 0.3 years before starting antiretroviral therapy. These receptors came from a young man with HIV. CDR3s include the opening cysteine and the closing phenylalanine or tryptophan. Fields, in order: CDR3 length, J gene, V gene, D gene, clone size, CDR3 protein, CDR3 DNA. A D gene is named only where the DNA matches it firmly. Clone size is given for some rows only: seen once, a few or many times, or a class if the clone is expanded.

13 | TRBJ2-7 | TRBV15 | - | once | CATSRDRGYEQYF | TGTGCCACCAGCAGAGACAGGGGCTACGAGCAGTACTTC
24 | TRBJ2-6 | TRBV28 | TRBD1 | - | CASSLGLTETGGFGFGSGANVLTF | TGTGCCAGCAGCCTAGGCCTTACCGAGACAGGGGGATTCGGATTCGGGTCTGGGGCCAACGTCCTGACTTTC
16 | TRBJ2-7 | TRBV5-5 | TRBD1 | once | CASSRQGGQGPYEQYF | TGTGCCAGCAGCCGACAGGGGGGACAGGGGCCCTACGAGCAGTACTTC
16 | TRBJ1-5 | TRBV19 | - | - | CASSIGGALSNQPQHF | TGTGCCAGTAGTATAGGAGGGGCACTTAGCAATCAGCCCCAGCATTTT
14 | TRBJ2-1 | TRBV27 | - | - | CASSLSRTIHEQFF | TGTGCCAGCAGTTTGTCTCGTACGATCCATGAGCAGTTCTTC
15 | TRBJ1-1 | TRBV5-1 | - | - | CASSLAVGKNTEAFF | TGCGCCAGCAGCTTGGCCGTCGGAAAAAACACTGAAGCTTTCTTT
16 | TRBJ2-1 | TRBV5-1 | TRBD2 | - | CASSLATAGGIGEQFF | TGCGCCAGCAGCTTGGCAACGGCGGGGGGGATTGGTGAGCAGTTCTTC
15 | TRBJ1-4 | TRBV7-2 | - | once | CASSADRGITEKLFF | TGTGCCAGCAGCGCCGACCGGGGCATCACCGAAAAACTGTTTTTT
17 | TRBJ2-7 | TRBV4-3 | TRBD1 | - | CASSQDWNRDRDYEQYF | TGCGCCAGCAGCCAAGATTGGAACCGGGACAGGGACTACGAGCAGTACTTC
11 | TRBJ2-5 | TRBV6-1 | - | - | CASSALETQYF | TGTGCCAGCAGTGCCCTAGAGACCCAGTACTTC
15 | TRBJ1-4 | TRBV6-5 | - | - | CASTHGGGTNEKLFF | TGTGCCAGCACCCACGGGGGGGGAACTAATGAAAAACTGTTTTTT
18 | TRBJ2-1 | TRBV27 | - | - | CASSLSRDHEGLRNEQFF | TGTGCCAGCAGTTTGTCCCGGGACCACGAGGGCCTTCGGAATGAGCAGTTCTTC
15 | TRBJ2-1 | TRBV4-3 | TRBD1 | - | CASSPGQGGYNEQFF | TGCGCCAGCAGCCCGGGACAGGGAGGATACAATGAGCAGTTCTTC
13 | TRBJ2-6 | TRBV15 | - | - | CATSRAGANVLTF | TGTGCCACCAGCAGAGCGGGGGCCAACGTCCTGACTTTC
12 | TRBJ1-2 | TRBV7-2 | - | - | CASSAVGDGYTF | TGTGCCAGCAGCGCGGTTGGGGATGGCTACACCTTC
15 | TRBJ2-1 | TRBV6-5 | - | - | CASSYFGATIDEQFF | TGTGCCAGCAGTTACTTCGGAGCCACAATCGATGAGCAGTTCTTC
16 | TRBJ2-3 | TRBV7-2 | TRBD2 | - | CASSSRLAGGKDTQYF | TGTGCCAGCAGCTCCCGACTAGCGGGAGGGAAGGATACGCAGTATTTT
15 | TRBJ2-1 | TRBV28 | - | - | CASVFGGSAYNEQFF | TGTGCCAGCGTTTTCGGAGGGTCCGCCTACAATGAGCAGTTCTTC
14 | TRBJ1-6 | TRBV5-1 | TRBD1 | - | CASSSDRDGSPLHF | TGCGCCAGCAGCTCGGACAGGGATGGATCACCCCTCCACTTT
11 | TRBJ1-1 | TRBV27 | - | - | CASTHSGEAFF | TGTGCCAGCACCCACAGCGGCGAGGCTTTCTTT
17 | TRBJ1-2 | TRBV4-2 | TRBD1 | once | CASSLTPGTGNGYGYTF | TGTGCCAGCAGCCTGACGCCGGGGACAGGGAACGGCTATGGCTACACCTTC
14 | TRBJ1-6 | TRBV27 | - | few | CASSRRGVNSPLHF | TGTGCCAGCAGCCGAAGGGGAGTTAATTCACCCCTCCACTTT
13 | TRBJ1-1 | TRBV30 | - | - | CAWIRVSNTEAFF | TGTGCCTGGATAAGGGTTTCGAACACTGAAGCTTTCTTT
14 | TRBJ2-7 | TRBV6-1 | - | few | CASSEGVGTWEQYF | TGTGCCAGCAGTGAAGGGGTAGGGACCTGGGAGCAGTACTTC
15 | TRBJ2-3 | TRBV6-1 | TRBD2 | - | CASSRTSGEEDTQYF | TGTGCCAGCAGTAGGACTAGCGGGGAGGAAGATACGCAGTATTTT
12 | TRBJ2-1 | TRBV10-2 | - | - | CAIQTVYNEQFF | TGCGCCATCCAGACCGTGTACAATGAGCAGTTCTTC
13 | TRBJ1-5 | TRBV27 | - | - | CASSDSDHQPQHF | TGTGCCAGTTCAGACTCAGATCATCAGCCCCAGCATTTT
14 | TRBJ1-1 | TRBV9 | - | - | CASSPGREDTEAFF | TGTGCCAGCAGCCCAGGGAGGGAGGACACTGAAGCTTTCTTT
14 | TRBJ1-2 | TRBV28 | TRBD1 | once | CASSSPRDSYGYTF | TGTGCCAGCAGTTCGCCCCGGGACAGCTATGGCTACACCTTC
16 | TRBJ2-1 | TRBV28 | TRBD2 | - | CASSLRAGGQYNEQFF | TGTGCCAGCAGTTTAAGGGCGGGGGGGCAGTACAATGAGCAGTTCTTC
13 | TRBJ2-2 | TRBV29-1 | - | - | CSVAPRGGGELFF | TGCAGCGTTGCACCCAGGGGCGGCGGGGAGCTGTTTTTT
16 | TRBJ1-1 | TRBV19 | - | - | CASSIPSGGLKTEAFF | TGTGCCAGTAGTATCCCCTCTGGGGGGCTGAAAACTGAAGCTTTCTTT
14 | TRBJ1-1 | TRBV4-2 | - | few | CASSQVSGESEAFF | TGTGCCAGCAGCCAAGTCTCAGGGGAAAGTGAAGCTTTCTTT
15 | TRBJ2-2 | TRBV19 | - | - | CASKGDGNYAGELFF | TGTGCCAGTAAAGGGGACGGCAATTACGCCGGGGAGCTGTTTTTT